The 30 T cell receptor beta chains below all came from one sample that was sequenced in a study of T cells in Graves' hyperthyroidism and ophthalmopathy. There were TCR beta CDR3 regions amplified from RNA transcripts. Primed by the HTBI set, a first-round RT-PCR was run on the TCR CDR3. TCRdb re-called the multiplex PCR reads with MiXCR, one entry per CDR3 protein. This sample has roughly 290,000 distinct CDR3 sequences, with roughly an eighth found just once. The sequenced material came from blood. These receptors were obtained from a woman between 40 and 50 years old with Graves' hyperthyroidism.

This clonotype was counted at least ten times. The chain joins TRBV27 to TRBJ2-5; no reliable D call. The CDR3 loop spans 13 amino acids. Germline values: CDR1 MNHEY, CDR2 SMNVEV (reference sequence). V was clipped by 3 bases and J by 5 bases, with 10 bases between them. CDR3 in amino acids: CASSLHRRETQYF. The CDR3 nucleotides read TGTGCCAGCAGTTTGCACAGAAGGGAGACCCAGTACTTC.

The genes are TRBV10-3 and TRBJ2-3; D may correspond to TRBD1 or TRBD2 (5 bases each). The germline V gene encodes CDR1 ENHRY and CDR2 SYGVKD. The CDR3 sequence is 14 residues long. With 2 bases removed from V and 3 bases from J, the gap between germline ends came to 9 bases. The CDR3 region has the DNA TGTGCCATCAGTGAGGGGGGAGCAACAGATACGCAGTATTTT. It translates to CAISEGGATDTQYF.

This clonotype was detected only a few times. The CDR3 DNA reads as TGTGCCAGTAGTATAATGGCGGGAGTTGGGGTCAATGAGCAGTTCTTC. It translates to CASSIMAGVGVNEQFF. J is TRBJ2-1 and V is TRBV19; the match to TRBD2 covers 7 bases. In germline, CDR1 is LNHDA, CDR2 SQIVND (reference sequence). This CDR3 is built from 16 residues. Trimming cost V 2 bases and J 6 bases; bases outside gene matches: 10.

There are a few counts of this clonotype. The genes are TRBV7-9 and TRBJ2-2; TRBD2 might be the D (5 bases). This CDR3 is built from 16 residues. CDR1 and CDR2 from the germline V gene are SEHNR and FQNEAQ (reference sequence). With 7 bases removed from V and 7 bases from J, the gap between germline ends came to 22 bases. For the CDR3, the DNA is TGTGCCAGCACCCGTCCTATACGGGGAAGGGACGGGGAGCTGTTTTTT. It translates to CASTRPIRGRDGELFF.

This clonotype occurred a few times. This chain links TRBV27 with TRBJ2-7; 7 nucleotides match TRBD1. The germline gives CDR1 MNHEY, CDR2 SMNVEV (reference sequence). This CDR3 is 14 amino acids long. V lost 6 bases to trimming and J lost 6 bases; unmatched junction nucleotides: 11. Here the CDR3 DNA reads TGTGCCAGCAGATGGGGGACAGTTCCCACCGAGCAGTACTTC. Encoded protein: CASRWGTVPTEQYF.

In its sample, this clonotype was seen many times. J is TRBJ2-3 and V is TRBV28; TRBD2 matches at 7 bases. Germline CDR1 is MDHEN and CDR2 is SYDVKM. V trimming: 6 bases; J trimming: 2 bases; junction bases outside the gene matches: 8. The CDR3 sequence is 15 residues long. CDR3 sequence: CASRGSGGPTDTQYF. As DNA, the CDR3 is TGTGCCAGCAGGGGGTCGGGAGGCCCCACAGATACGCAGTATTTT.

This clonotype was seen many times. The genes are TRBV6-1 and TRBJ2-1; no clear D. In germline, CDR1 is MNHNS, CDR2 SASEGT. The germline V and J ends were trimmed by 2 bases and 5 bases, with 13 bases remaining between them. This CDR3 spans 15 amino acids. The CDR3 nucleotides read TGTGCCAGCAGTGAACCCCTAGGATGGAACAATGAGCAGTTCTTC. Encoded protein: CASSEPLGWNNEQFF.

This clonotype has at least ten counts. The chain employs TRBV7-2 and TRBJ2-7; D might be TRBD2 (5 bases). Germline CDR1 reads SGHTA; CDR2 reads FQGNSA. The CDR3 is 15 residues long. Between the trimmed V and J ends, which lost 0 bases and 3 bases, there was a span of 12 bases. As DNA, the CDR3 is TGTGCCAGCAGCTTAGCGCATGGAGACTACTACGAGCAGTACTTC. This gives the protein CASSLAHGDYYEQYF.

This clonotype was observed at least ten times. The V call is TRBV4-1, the J call TRBJ1-2, with 11 bases matching TRBD1. Unmatched junction bases numbered 7, after V lost 4 bases and J lost 6 bases. The CDR3 length is 15 residues. In germline, CDR1 is MGHRA, CDR2 YSYEKL. CDR3 coding DNA: TGCGCCAGCAGCCCGGGACAGGGGGGGGTGCATGGCTACACCTTC. It encodes CASSPGQGGVHGYTF.

To note about this clonotype: Being one base from a much bigger clone, this may be a read error. The V gene is TRBV6-2 or TRBV6-3, the J gene TRBJ2-7; TRBD2 agrees at 12 bases. Looked up from germline, CDR1 is MNHEY and CDR2 is SVGEGT. This CDR3 is 16 amino acids long. The DNA of the CDR3 is TGTGCCAGCACCCGATCGACTAGCGGGGGAACCTACGAGAAGTACTTC. Translating it yields CASTRSTSGGTYEKYF.

This clonotype was observed a handful of times. The V and J genes are TRBV20-1 and TRBJ2-2, with a tentative D call TRBD2 (6 bases). Trimming removed 1 base from V and 4 bases from J, with 10 bases in between. The CDR3 contains 14 residues. CDR1 and CDR2 from the germline V gene are DFQATT and SNEGSKA (reference sequence). The CDR3 here is CSARVLAGTGELFF. CDR3 DNA sequence: TGCAGTGCTAGAGTACTAGCAGGCACCGGGGAGCTGTTTTTT.

The chain joins TRBV29-1 to TRBJ2-2; D perhaps matches TRBD2 (6 bases). The CDR3 runs to 16 residues. V was cut by 5 bases and J by 0 bases, with 16 bases left in between. Germline V lookup: CDR1 SQVTM, CDR2 ANQGSEA. The CDR3 bases are TGCAGCGTTTCGGGCTTGGGACTCGCGAACACCGGGGAGCTGTTTTTT. It specifies CSVSGLGLANTGELFF.

Turning to this clonotype: Since a much larger clone is just one base distant, this may be a read error. The chain has TRBV7-9 and TRBJ1-1; the D is unclear. Trimming cost V 7 bases and J 11 bases, with 14 bases left between them. The CDR3 sequence is 11 residues long. CDR1 and CDR2 from the germline V gene are SEHNR and FQNEAQ (reference sequence). CDR3 in DNA: TGTGCCAGCAACTCCGGGATCCGGGCTTTCTTT. This codes for CASNSGIRAFF.

This clonotype has more than one count but fewer than ten. The chain combines TRBV4-1 with TRBJ1-4, with a possible D match to TRBD1 (5 bases). CDR1 and CDR2 (germline): MGHRA, YSYEKL. The CDR3 sequence is 15 residues long. Trimming stripped 3 bases from V and 5 bases from J, with 13 bases between. CDR3 protein: CASSQLDRDNEKLFF. The CDR3 nucleotides are TGCGCCAGCAGCCAGTTGGATAGGGACAATGAAAAACTGTTTTTT.

This clonotype was detected a few times. V is TRBV5-6 and J is TRBJ2-3; 8 bases align to TRBD1. The length of the CDR3 is 16 residues. Germline-derived CDR1 and CDR2 are SGHDT and YYEEEE. Losses at the gene ends were 4 bases for V and 4 bases for J; bases not matched to a gene: 11. CDR3 in DNA: TGTGCCAGCAGCGCGCCGGGACAGGCGGCGGCAGATACGCAGTATTTT. This encodes CASSAPGQAAADTQYF.

J is TRBJ2-5 and V is TRBV25-1; D is possibly TRBD1 (6 bases). Germline V gene sequence: CDR1 MGHDK, CDR2 SYGVNS. V lost 10 bases and J lost 5, with 8 bases in between. The CDR3 is made up of 10 amino acids. The CDR3 is CATQGETQYF. Here the CDR3 DNA reads TGTGCCACCCAGGGGGAGACCCAGTACTTC.

Only a few counts were recorded for this clonotype. The chain links TRBV20-1 to TRBJ1-2, with 9 bases that match TRBD1. Unmatched junction bases numbered 6, after V lost 6 bases and J lost 4 bases. CDR3 length equals 13 residues. The germline V gene has CDR1 DFQATT and CDR2 SNEGSKA (reference sequence). The CDR3 region has the DNA TGCAGTGCCTTGGGACAGGGACGCTATGGCTACACCTTC. This codes for CSALGQGRYGYTF.

This clonotype was counted a few times. This chain connects TRBV5-6 to TRBJ2-2; 7 nucleotides align to TRBD1. The CDR3 loop spans 17 amino acids. The J segment lost 2 bases and the V segment lost 3 bases, leaving 10 bases of the junction unmatched. Germline V gene lookup returns CDR1 SGHDT and CDR2 YYEEEE. This CDR3 reads CASSSQGWESNTGELFF. Here the CDR3 DNA reads TGTGCCAGCAGCTCACAGGGGTGGGAGAGCAACACCGGGGAGCTGTTTTTT. Full variable domain (rest looked up from reference TRBV5-6 and TRBJ2-2): DAGVTQSPTHLIKTRGQQVTLRCSPKSGHDTVSWYQQALGQGPQFIFQYYEEEERQRGNFPDRFSGHQFPNYSSELNVNALLLGDSALYLCASSSQGWESNTGELFFGEGSRLTVL.

This clonotype was found many times. This chain uses TRBV12-3 or TRBV12-4 with TRBJ1-2; weak D call: TRBD1 (6 bases). The CDR3 contains 13 residues. The ends were cut back, 8 bases at V and 2 bases at J, with 12 bases in the middle. Here the CDR3 reads CASGETGNYGYTF. CDR3 in DNA: TGTGCCAGCGGGGAAACAGGGAACTATGGCTACACCTTC.

This clonotype was observed at least ten times. The chain couples TRBV20-1 to TRBJ2-1, with 10 positions matching TRBD2. Germline V gives CDR1 DFQATT, CDR2 SNEGSKA (reference sequence). V was clipped by 4 bases and J by 0 bases; unmatched bases: 3. The CDR3 length is 15 residues. CDR3 sequence: CSATSGSRSYNEQFF. DNA of the CDR3: TGCAGTGCTACTAGCGGGAGCCGCTCCTACAATGAGCAGTTCTTC.

This clonotype was counted at least ten times. The rearrangement joins TRBV24-1 to TRBJ1-4; no reliable D call. V was shortened by 4 bases and J by 4 bases, with 9 bases between the two germline ends. The CDR3 runs to 14 residues. Germline values: CDR1 KGHDR, CDR2 SFDVKD. CDR3 sequence (DNA): TGTGCCACCAGTGAGGGTGGGGATAATGAAAAACTGTTTTTT. Translating gives CATSEGGDNEKLFF.

This clonotype was seen at least ten times. As DNA, the CDR3 is TGTGCCAGCAGCCAGCGAGGGACAGCGTATGGCTACACCTTC. Translation: CASSQRGTAYGYTF. The rearrangement links TRBV6-1 to TRBJ1-2; 7 bases align to TRBD1. This CDR3 is 14 amino acids long. Germline CDR1 reads MNHNS; CDR2 reads SASEGT. After removal of 6 bases from V and 5 bases from J, the junction contained 9 bases not matched to a gene.

This clonotype has at least ten counts. CDR3 nucleotides: TGTGCCAGCAGCCGACCGGGTAGAGCTGAAGCTTTCTTT. Its translation is CASSRPGRAEAFF. The rearrangement joins TRBV7-2 to TRBJ1-1; D is unclear. V lost 5 bases and J 6 bases, leaving 13 bases between the germline ends. This CDR3 spans 13 amino acids. The V gene's germline CDR1 is SGHTA and CDR2 FQGNSA.

The genes are TRBV6-5 and TRBJ2-5; 13 bases fit TRBD2. This CDR3 is built from 15 residues. The V segment lost 2 bases and the J segment 3 bases; nucleotides outside the gene matches: 0. Germline CDR1 MNHEY, CDR2 SVGAGI. For the CDR3, the DNA is TGTGCCAGCAGTTACGGGACTAGCGGGGAAGAGACCCAGTACTTC. Amino acids: CASSYGTSGEETQYF.

This clonotype has just a few counts. This sequence joins TRBV19 and TRBJ1-5; D call uncertain. The CDR3 has 14 amino acids. From germline, CDR1 is LNHDA and CDR2 SQIVND (reference sequence). The germline V and J ends were trimmed by 5 bases and 0 bases, with 8 bases remaining between them. This CDR3 is CASSDPNSNQPQHF. For the CDR3, the DNA is TGTGCCAGTAGTGACCCCAATAGCAATCAGCCCCAGCATTTT.

Ten or more counts support this clonotype. This chain joins TRBV27 and TRBJ1-1; maybe TRBD1 (5 bases). The CDR3 runs to 13 residues. Trimming removed 6 bases from V and 4 bases from J, with 12 bases in between. Germline values: CDR1 MNHEY, CDR2 SMNVEV (reference sequence). For the CDR3, the DNA is TGTGCCAGCAGGGTGGGGGAAGGCACTGAAGCTTTCTTT. Its protein is CASRVGEGTEAFF.

This clonotype was seen repeatedly, ten times or more. The rearrangement joins TRBV2 to TRBJ1-5; D gene unclear. V shed 5 bases and J shed 0 bases, with 17 bases lying between them. Germline V CDR1 and CDR2: SNHLY, FYNNEI. The CDR3 consists of 17 residues. DNA for the CDR3: TGTGCCAGCAGTCTTAATCTACAGACCTCTAGCAATCAGCCCCAGCATTTT. Translating it yields CASSLNLQTSSNQPQHF.

This clonotype appeared a few times. The V and J genes are TRBV14 and TRBJ2-4; D might be TRBD1 or TRBD2, each matching 6 bases. V lost 0 bases, J lost 9 bases, and 9 bases lay in between. Germline V CDR1 and CDR2: SGHDN, FVKESK. The CDR3 extends over 13 amino acids. The CDR3 reads CASSQEQGGIQYF. The CDR3, as DNA: TGTGCCAGCAGCCAAGAACAGGGAGGCATTCAGTACTTC.

This clonotype came up a few times. A much larger clonotype is one base distant, so this may be a read error. The CDR3 here is CASSWTASTGTQYF. CDR3 in DNA: TGTGCCAGCAGTTGGACAGCTAGCACAGGTACGCAGTATTTT. The V call is TRBV2, the J call TRBJ2-3; TRBD1 might be the D (6 bases). CDR3 length: 14 amino acids. Germline CDR1 and CDR2: SNHLY and FYNNEI.

The chain has TRBV5-4 and TRBJ2-2, with 11 nucleotides matching TRBD1. The CDR3 runs 16 residues. Germline loops: CDR1 SGHNT, CDR2 YYREEE (reference sequence). Trimming at V came to 3 bases and at J to 7 bases, leaving 8 bases not matched to a gene. CDR3 in amino acids: CASSSHRDRGFGELFF. In DNA, the CDR3 is TGTGCCAGCAGCTCGCACCGGGACAGGGGGTTCGGGGAGCTGTTTTTT.